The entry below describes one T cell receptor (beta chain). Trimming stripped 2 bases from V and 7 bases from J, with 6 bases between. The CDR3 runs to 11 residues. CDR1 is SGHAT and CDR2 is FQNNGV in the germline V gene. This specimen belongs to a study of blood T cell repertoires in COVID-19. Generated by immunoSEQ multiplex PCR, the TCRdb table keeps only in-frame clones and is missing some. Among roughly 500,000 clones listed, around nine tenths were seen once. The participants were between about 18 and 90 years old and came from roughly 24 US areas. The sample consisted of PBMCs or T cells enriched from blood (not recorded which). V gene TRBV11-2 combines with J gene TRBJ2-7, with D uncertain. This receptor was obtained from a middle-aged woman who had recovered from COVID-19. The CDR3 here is CASSLPGEQYF. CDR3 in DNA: TGTGCCAGCAGCTTACCGGGTGAGCAGTACTTC.